The 21 T cell receptor beta chains below come from one sample, sequenced in a study of CD8 T cells in ankylosing spondylitis. TCRdb used MiXCR to reprocess the 5' RACE reads, holding one entry per CDR3 protein. The sample contains about 320,000 distinct CDR3 sequences, 11% of which appear only once. The sequenced material came from blood, either unsorted or a sorted T cell fraction (not recorded which). These receptors came from a female donor with ankylosing spondylitis or in good health (not recorded which).

The gene calls are TRBV3-1 and TRBJ2-5; D uncertain. Per germline, CDR1 LGHDT and CDR2 YNNKEL (reference sequence). The CDR3 runs to 14 residues. Trimming shortened V by 4 bases and J by 2 bases, and 11 bases separated the two germline ends. CDR3 in amino acids: CASSPPPRQETQYF. The CDR3 coding sequence is TGTGCCAGCAGCCCCCCCCCCAGACAAGAGACCCAGTACTTC.

This clonotype was recorded at least ten times. This rearrangement joins TRBV20-1 to TRBJ1-2; D is ambiguous. The CDR3 runs 12 residues. Germline V gene data show CDR1 as DFQATT and CDR2 as SNEGSKA (reference sequence). Trimming shortened V by 5 bases and J by 4 bases, and 11 bases separated the two germline ends. The CDR3 loop reads CSASPRGYGYTF. The CDR3 coding sequence is TGCAGTGCTTCGCCGCGAGGCTATGGCTACACCTTC.

This clonotype was found a few times. The V call is TRBV20-1, the J call TRBJ2-4; no definite D call. V was pared by 8 bases and J by 1 base, with 9 bases between. Germline V gene sequence: CDR1 DFQATT, CDR2 SNEGSKA (reference sequence). CDR3 length equals 12 residues. The CDR3 loop is CSLGIAKNIQYF. CDR3 DNA sequence: TGCAGTCTCGGCATCGCCAAAAACATTCAGTACTTC.

This clonotype was detected only a few times. The J gene is TRBJ2-7, the V gene TRBV6-1, with TRBD2 identical over 11 bases. Trimming took 8 bases from V and 2 from J; bases not matched to a gene: 5. This CDR3 is 14 amino acids long. Germline values: CDR1 MNHNS, CDR2 SASEGT. As DNA, the CDR3 is TGTGCCAGCTTGAAGACTAGCGGGACCTACGAGCAGTACTTC. It specifies CASLKTSGTYEQYF.

The table lists this clonotype with many counts. The chain carries TRBV4-2 and TRBJ2-1; TRBD2 matches 10 bases. J was trimmed by 4 bases and V by 4 bases; bases with no gene match: 7. The V gene's germline CDR1 is LGHNA and CDR2 YNFKEQ. This CDR3 spans 16 amino acids. The CDR3 reads CASSLWTSGIYNEQFF. The CDR3 DNA is TGTGCCAGCAGCCTCTGGACTAGCGGAATTTACAATGAGCAGTTCTTC.

At least ten counts were recorded for this clonotype. The chain combines TRBV29-1 with TRBJ2-2; D is possibly TRBD1 (6 bases). The CDR3 covers 14 residues. V shed 7 bases and J shed 0 bases, with 12 bases lying between them. The V gene's germline CDR1 is SQVTM and CDR2 ANQGSEA. Here the CDR3 reads CSGGTGSNTGELFF. DNA of the CDR3: TGCAGCGGAGGAACAGGGTCGAACACCGGGGAGCTGTTTTTT.

The chain carries TRBV7-3 and TRBJ2-3; D not certain. Per germline, CDR1 SGHTA and CDR2 FQGTGA. The V and J ends lost 2 bases and 2 bases respectively, with 5 bases between them. The CDR3 is made up of 13 amino acids. CDR3 region: CASSLLNTDTQYF. CDR3 sequence (DNA): TGTGCCAGCAGCTTATTAAACACAGATACGCAGTATTTT.

This clonotype was picked up many times. The gene calls are TRBV5-1 and TRBJ2-1; 10 bases fit TRBD1. The CDR3 has 17 amino acids. Per germline, CDR1 SGHRS and CDR2 YFSETQ. The junction had 12 bases not matched to a gene; V was cut back by 1 base and J by 8 bases. CDR3 amino acids: CASSLFGDRGLDDEQFF. For the CDR3, the DNA is TGCGCCAGCAGCTTGTTTGGGGACAGGGGTTTGGACGATGAGCAGTTCTTC.

This clonotype was seen ten or more times. V usage is TRBV6-1 and J usage is TRBJ1-5; 11 bases agree with TRBD1. CDR3 length: 15 residues. V lost 5 bases and J lost 5; bases outside the gene matches: 5. The germline V gene encodes CDR1 MNHNS and CDR2 SASEGT. The CDR3 loop reads CASSLDRGLDQPQHF. CDR3 nucleotide sequence: TGTGCCAGCAGTCTGGACAGGGGGCTTGATCAGCCCCAGCATTTT.

This clonotype was seen ten or more times. The rearrangement joins TRBV7-2 to TRBJ1-6; unclear D gene. Trimming took 2 bases from V and 7 from J, leaving 15 bases between them. CDR3 length equals 16 residues. CDR1 and CDR2 from the germline V gene are SGHTA and FQGNSA. The CDR3 is CASSLRSAVGNSPLHF. The DNA for the CDR3 is TGTGCCAGCAGCTTAAGGTCGGCGGTAGGAAATTCACCCCTCCACTTT.

This clonotype was seen at least ten times. The CDR3 DNA follows: TGCAGTGCTAGTTCTGGGGGCGCGTACAATGAGCAGTTCTTC. Translation gives CSASSGGAYNEQFF. V and J are TRBV20-1 and TRBJ2-1; D perhaps matches TRBD1 (6 bases). The V gene lost 3 bases and the J gene lost 4 bases, with 13 bases spanning the gap. CDR1 and CDR2 (germline): DFQATT, SNEGSKA (reference sequence). The CDR3 extends over 14 amino acids.

This clonotype was picked up many times. The chain employs TRBV20-1 and TRBJ2-5; 12 nucleotides align to TRBD2. Trimming removed 3 bases from V and 5 bases from J; junction bases left unmatched: 4. The CDR3 contains 14 residues. The germline CDR1 and CDR2 sequences are DFQATT and SNEGSKA (reference sequence). The CDR3 bases are TGCAGTGCTAGTAGACTAGCGGGGGCCGAGACCCAGTACTTC. Its translation: CSASRLAGAETQYF.

The sample holds many counts of this clonotype. This chain joins TRBV5-6 and TRBJ2-2; D call uncertain. Trimming took 0 bases from V and 2 from J, leaving 2 bases between them. This CDR3 comprises 13 residues. Germline V lookup: CDR1 SGHDT, CDR2 YYEEEE. CDR3 protein: CASSLANTGELFF. CDR3 sequence (DNA): TGTGCCAGCAGCTTGGCTAACACCGGGGAGCTGTTTTTT.

This clonotype was counted many times. The chain employs TRBV3-1 and TRBJ2-1; the D gene could be TRBD1 or TRBD2 (5 bases each). The CDR3 totals 15 residues. V gave up 0 bases and J gave up 2 bases, with 8 bases separating them. Germline V gene lookup returns CDR1 LGHDT and CDR2 YNNKEL (reference sequence). CDR3 DNA: TGTGCCAGCAGCCAAGACAGGGACCCCTACAATGAGCAGTTCTTC. Translating gives CASSQDRDPYNEQFF.

Points on this clonotype: A much larger clonotype is one base distant, so this may be a read error. Because the CDR3's place on the DNA is in doubt, the DNA is left out and the CDR3 is given as listed by TCRdb. The CDR3 is CASDFGAGSYNEQFF. The rearrangement uses TRBV27 and TRBJ2-1; no DNA check was done on the table's D call, TRBD1. The germline gives CDR1 MNHEY, CDR2 SMNVEV (reference sequence). The length of the CDR3 is 15 amino acids, counting both ends.

V and J are TRBV7-8 and TRBJ1-2; maybe TRBD1 (5 bases). CDR1 is SGHVS and CDR2 is FQNEAQ in the germline V gene. Trimming stripped 6 bases from V and 7 bases from J, with 15 bases between. CDR3 length equals 13 residues. CDR3 in DNA: TGTGCCAGCAGAACAACAACAGGCGGTGGCTACACCTTC. This gives the protein CASRTTTGGGYTF.

As regards this clonotype: It may be a read error: a sequence one base away is much more abundant. This chain connects TRBV7-8 to TRBJ1-5; D gene unclear. CDR3 length equals 13 residues. Germline loops: CDR1 SGHVS, CDR2 FQNEAQ. The CDR3 nucleotides are TGTTCCAGCAGCCGAGAATACAATCAGCCCCAGCATTTT. It codes for CSSSREYNQPQHF.

In its sample, this clonotype was seen a few times. The chain recombines TRBV7-2 with TRBJ2-1, with D tentatively TRBD1 (5 bases). CDR1 is SGHTA and CDR2 is FQGNSA in the germline V gene. This CDR3 region has 14 residues. Trimming shortened V by 0 bases and J by 5 bases, and 8 bases separated the two germline ends. The DNA for the CDR3 is TGTGCCAGCAGCTTAGCTTACAGGAACAATGAGCAGTTCTTC. It encodes CASSLAYRNNEQFF. Filled out from reference TRBV7-2 and TRBJ2-1, the complete variable domain reads GAGVSQSPSNKVTEKGKDVELRCDPISGHTALYWYRQSLGQGLEFLIYFQGNSAPDKSGLPSDRFSAERTGGSVSTLTIQRTQQEDSAVYLCASSLAYRNNEQFFGPGTRLTVL.

This clonotype was seen only a few times. The V and J genes are TRBV3-1 and TRBJ1-1, with D perhaps TRBD1 (5 bases). Trimming removed 4 bases from V and 7 bases from J, with 16 bases in between. This CDR3 comprises 14 residues. Germline CDR1 is LGHDT and CDR2 is YNNKEL (reference sequence). CDR3 nucleotide sequence: TGTGCCAGCAGCCCGCGGGGGGATGCGGGTGAAGCTTTCTTT. Translated: CASSPRGDAGEAFF.

Note on this clonotype: A read error is possible here, since a much larger clone lies one base away. This chain connects TRBV6-6 to TRBJ1-2; D is ambiguous. Germline assignment: CDR1 MNHNY and CDR2 SVGAGI (reference sequence). This CDR3 comprises 11 residues. The CDR3 reads CGSSTGGGYTF. DNA of the CDR3: TGTGGCAGCAGTACCGGAGGAGGCTACACCTTC.

This clonotype was recorded many times. The chain couples TRBV15 to TRBJ2-5; D unclear. The CDR3 contains 14 residues. V lost 5 bases and J 1 base, leaving 11 bases between the germline ends. CDR1 and CDR2 from the germline V gene are LNHNV and YYDKDF (reference sequence). CDR3 amino acids: CATSPRNIQETQYF. The CDR3, as DNA: TGTGCCACCAGCCCACGGAACATCCAAGAGACCCAGTACTTC.